The next 2 T cell receptor beta chains were all read from a single sample in a study of T cells in women clearing cervical HPV infection. Assay: immunoSEQ multiplex PCR; the TCRdb copy retains only in-frame clones and omits some. This sample's table has around 30,000 clones. Sequenced: blood buffy coat. The receptor source for this set is a woman aged 18 to 75 with a cervical HPV16 infection that either progressed to CIN3+ or cleared (not recorded which).

In regard to this clone: The sequenced fragment ends 3 residues before the CDR3 boundary, so the rest is inferred from the germline J gene. The genes are TRBV29-1 and TRBJ1-2; 8 bases match TRBD1. This CDR3 has 13 amino acids. Germline values: CDR1 SQVTM, CDR2 ANQGSEA. The V and J ends lost 7 bases and 2 bases, in that order; junction bases with no gene match: 6. CDR3 residues: CSASGQANYGYTF. The part of the CDR3 DNA that was read is TGCAGCGCTTCGGGACAGGCCAACTATGGC.

About this clone: The read finishes 3 residues shy of the CDR3 end, and the germline J gene is used to complete it. The chain links TRBV4-1 to TRBJ2-5; TRBD1 agrees at 8 bases. The CDR3 length is 14 residues. CDR1 and CDR2 from the germline V gene are MGHRA and YSYEKL. The ends lost 3 bases at V and 4 bases at J; junction bases unmatched: 4. CDR3 DNA (partial): TGCGCCAGCAGCCATGGCGGACAGGGAGAGACC. Protein: CASSHGGQGET. The CDR3 as a whole reads CASSHGGQGETQYF.